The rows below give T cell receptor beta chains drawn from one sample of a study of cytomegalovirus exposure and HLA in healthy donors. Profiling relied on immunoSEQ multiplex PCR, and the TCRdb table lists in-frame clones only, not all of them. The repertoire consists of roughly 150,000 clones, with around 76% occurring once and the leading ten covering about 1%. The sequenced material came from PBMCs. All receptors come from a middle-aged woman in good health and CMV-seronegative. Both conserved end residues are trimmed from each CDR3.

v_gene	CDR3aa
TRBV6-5	ASSYVSQGDNEQF
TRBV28	ASLDSSSYNEQF
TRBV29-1	SVVGAANTEAF
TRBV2	ASRTGVADTQY
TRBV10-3	AISAGLAGNYEQY
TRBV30	AWSVGNTGTGGRNTEAF
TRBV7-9	ASSLLGAGGAHGYT
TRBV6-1	ASSGRGTYEQY
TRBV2	ASSRDREVPPSTNEKLF
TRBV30	AWSGTSGRGGEQF
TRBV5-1	ASSLDPGLAGGGEQF
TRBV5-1	ASTPSGRAGETQY
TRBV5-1	ASSLGPAGGRDTQY
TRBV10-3	AITRGRGEKLF
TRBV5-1	ASSPGQDNTEAF
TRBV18	ASSPTQNYEQY
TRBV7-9	AAGGEFTYEQY
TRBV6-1	ASSESWANYEQY
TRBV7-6	ASSLEGYRAGELF
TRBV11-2	ASSLGGGREDYEQY
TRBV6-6	ASSHTSGLAYEQY
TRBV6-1	ASSDIRGFGGYT
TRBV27	ASSLSLWDNEQY
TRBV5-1	ASSSDRGANIQY
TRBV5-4	ASSLGSGNTGELF
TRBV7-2	ASSPPGQGHYGYT
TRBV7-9	ASSLFLLGGDYYEQY
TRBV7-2	ASSLGGTGQGYT